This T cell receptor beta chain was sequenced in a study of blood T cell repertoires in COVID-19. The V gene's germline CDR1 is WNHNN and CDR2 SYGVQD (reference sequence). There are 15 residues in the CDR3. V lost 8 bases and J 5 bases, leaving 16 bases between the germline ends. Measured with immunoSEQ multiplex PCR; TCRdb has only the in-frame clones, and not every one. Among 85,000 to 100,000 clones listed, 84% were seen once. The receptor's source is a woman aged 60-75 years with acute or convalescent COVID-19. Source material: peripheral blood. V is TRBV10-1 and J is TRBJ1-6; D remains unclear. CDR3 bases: TGCGCCAGCGCAGTAAGAGGGAAGGATAATTCACCCCTCCACTTT. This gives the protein CASAVRGKDNSPLHF.